Listed here are 3 T cell receptor beta chains from one sample, sequenced in a study of shared clonotypes between healthy human individuals. Only in-frame clones appear in the TCRdb table, and some are missing; sequencing was by immunoSEQ multiplex PCR. The data show about 2 million clones, roughly 94% seen once. Naive CD8 isolation took CD45RO-negative cells positively selected for CCR7 and excluded terminally differentiated effector memory CD45RA+ cells. Sequenced sample: naive CD8+ T cells sorted from blood. Receptors were obtained from a man aged 18 to 29 in good health.

The CDR3 reads CASSVEGLVPDTQYF. The CDR3 DNA reads as TGTGCCAGCAGCGTAGAAGGGCTAGTTCCAGATACGCAGTATTTT. The chain employs TRBV9 and TRBJ2-3; D not resolved. From germline, CDR1 is SGDLS and CDR2 YYNGEE. The CDR3 loop spans 15 amino acids. V shed 0 bases and J shed 4 bases, with 12 bases lying between them.

This clone was counted a single time. The rearrangement joins TRBV28 to TRBJ2-3; the match to TRBD1 covers 7 bases. Germline CDR1 reads MDHEN; CDR2 reads SYDVKM. Trimming at V came to 5 bases and at J to 0 bases, leaving 8 bases not matched to a gene. The CDR3 extends over 16 amino acids. CDR3 DNA sequence: TGTGCCAGCAGTGCTAGGGGGCCCTTAAGCACAGATACGCAGTATTTT. Its translation is CASSARGPLSTDTQYF.

Points on this clone: The sample contains more than one DNA sequence encoding this CDR3. This sequence joins TRBV11-2 and TRBJ2-5; TRBD2 might be the D (7 bases). Trimming shortened V by 1 base and J by 5 bases, and 11 bases separated the two germline ends. There are 14 residues in the CDR3. Germline V CDR1 and CDR2: SGHAT, FQNNGV. CDR3 DNA: TGTGCCAGCAGCTTAGCGGGGGGCGGGGAGACCCAGTACTTC. This translates into CASSLAGGGETQYF.